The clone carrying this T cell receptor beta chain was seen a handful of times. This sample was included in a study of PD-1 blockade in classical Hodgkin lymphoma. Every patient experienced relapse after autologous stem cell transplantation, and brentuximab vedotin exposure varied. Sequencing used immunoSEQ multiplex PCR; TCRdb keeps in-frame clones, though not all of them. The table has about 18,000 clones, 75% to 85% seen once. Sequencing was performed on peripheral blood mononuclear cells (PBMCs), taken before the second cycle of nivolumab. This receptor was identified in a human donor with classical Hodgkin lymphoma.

The CDR3 coding sequence is TGTGCCAGCAGCCTAGAAATTGATTCACCCCTCCACTTT. This codes for CASSLEIDSPLHF. The chain has TRBV5-4 and TRBJ1-6; D unresolved. The CDR3 is 13 amino acids. The germline V gene has CDR1 SGHNT and CDR2 YYREEE (reference sequence). Between the trimmed V and J ends, which lost 4 bases and 8 bases, there was a span of 10 bases.